The 15 T cell receptor beta chains below all came from one sample that was sequenced in a study of technical replicates of blood from a handful of donors. Method: immunoSEQ multiplex PCR; TCRdb's copy keeps in-frame clones and lacks some. Among around 58,000 clones listed, approximately 86% were seen once. Sequenced material: PBMCs. All receptors derive from a human donor in good health. Some clones in this sample may be carry-over from other donors' samples.

The chain joins TRBV6-6 to TRBJ2-6; D ambiguous. Germline loops: CDR1 MNHNY, CDR2 SVGAGI (reference sequence). V shed 8 bases and J shed 0 bases, with 8 bases lying between them. This CDR3 has 14 residues. CDR3 nucleotides: TGTGCCAGCGCCACGGGCTCTGGGGCCAACGTCCTGACTTTC. This gives the protein CASATGSGANVLTF.

The chain combines TRBV6-5 with TRBJ2-7, with a tentative D call TRBD2 (5 bases). The CDR3 is 12 amino acids. The ends were cut back, 6 bases at V and 2 bases at J, with 8 bases in the middle. Germline loops: CDR1 MNHEY, CDR2 SVGAGI. For the CDR3, the DNA is TGTGCCAGCAGGGAAGCGGCCTACGAGCAGTACTTC. Translation gives CASREAAYEQYF.

The V gene is TRBV7-2, the J gene TRBJ2-4, with TRBD2 matching 8 bases. Germline CDR1 and CDR2: SGHTA and FQGNSA. The CDR3 extends over 14 amino acids. V was pared by 8 bases and J by 4 bases, with 7 bases of the junction left unmatched. DNA of the CDR3: TGTGCCAGCCAAGGCGGGGGGTCTAAAAACATTCAGTACTTC. This codes for CASQGGGSKNIQYF.

The rearrangement uses TRBV19 and TRBJ2-1; D is perhaps TRBD2 (6 bases). Germline-derived CDR1 and CDR2 are LNHDA and SQIVND (reference sequence). V was pared by 2 bases and J by 4 bases, with 24 bases between. The CDR3 is made up of 19 amino acids. CDR3 in amino acids: CASSIRGGIKLEEYNEQFF. In nucleotides, the CDR3 is TGTGCCAGTAGTATAAGGGGCGGGATCAAACTGGAGGAATACAATGAGCAGTTCTTC.

The CDR3 reads CASSLELAGGRDGGELFF. The CDR3 DNA follows: TGTGCCAGCAGCTTGGAACTAGCGGGGGGGCGAGATGGCGGGGAGCTGTTTTTT. This chain uses TRBV5-6 with TRBJ2-2; 13 bases are a match to TRBD2. The germline gives CDR1 SGHDT, CDR2 YYEEEE. The V and J ends lost 0 bases and 7 bases, in that order; junction bases with no gene match: 9. This CDR3 region has 18 residues. The whole variable domain, filled in from reference TRBV5-6 and TRBJ2-2, reads DAGVTQSPTHLIKTRGQQVTLRCSPKSGHDTVSWYQQALGQGPQFIFQYYEEEERQRGNFPDRFSGHQFPNYSSELNVNALLLGDSALYLCASSLELAGGRDGGELFFGEGSRLTVL.

This chain uses TRBV7-8 with TRBJ2-1; the D gene is possibly TRBD2 (5 bases). Germline CDR1 is SGHVS and CDR2 is FQNEAQ. The CDR3 contains 16 residues. The germline V and J ends were trimmed by 5 bases and 4 bases, with 18 bases remaining between them. CDR3 DNA: TGTGCCAGCAGCCAATCGGTGGGAGTCGGGTACAATGAGCAGTTCTTC. Translation gives CASSQSVGVGYNEQFF.

The genes are TRBV19 and TRBJ1-4, with D possibly matching TRBD1 (5 bases). The CDR3 length is 14 residues. Trimming left V 6 bases short and J 6 bases short, with 14 bases between. CDR1 is LNHDA, CDR2 SQIVND, per germline (reference sequence). CDR3 nucleotides: TGTGCCAGTAGACGGGGGTTTCTAGATGAAAAACTGTTTTTT. Protein product: CASRRGFLDEKLFF.

J is TRBJ2-7 and V is TRBV6-5; D may be TRBD1 (6 bases). CDR1 MNHEY and CDR2 SVGAGI come from the germline V gene. CDR3 length: 15 amino acids. V shed 6 bases and J shed 2 bases, with 17 bases lying between them. CDR3 sequence reads: CASRKGQGWAYEQYF. Written as DNA, the CDR3 is TGTGCCAGCAGGAAGGGGCAGGGGTGGGCCTACGAGCAGTACTTC.

This chain uses TRBV2 with TRBJ2-6; the D gene is possibly TRBD1 (6 bases). Germline lookup yields CDR1 SNHLY and CDR2 FYNNEI. The CDR3 has 19 amino acids. The V end was cut by 5 bases, the J end by 1 base, with 21 bases between. CDR3 sequence (DNA): TGTGCCAGCAGTTTTCATAAAAATCAGGGGCTATCTGGGGCCAACGTCCTGACTTTC. This translates into CASSFHKNQGLSGANVLTF.

CDR3 loop: CAISEGTDEIAKNIQYF. The DNA of the CDR3 is TGTGCCATCAGTGAAGGGACAGACGAAATAGCCAAAAACATTCAGTACTTC. The rearrangement uses TRBV10-3 and TRBJ2-4; 7 bases agree with TRBD1. The germline V gene has CDR1 ENHRY and CDR2 SYGVKD. CDR3 length: 17 amino acids. Trimming cost V 3 bases and J 0 bases; bases outside gene matches: 8.

This clone was detected once. This sequence joins TRBV21-1 and TRBJ1-4; the table's D call, TRBD1, was not checked against the DNA. TRBV21-1 is shown as a pseudogene. This CDR3 is built from 14 residues. The CDR3 region is CASSSRGPLRKLFF. In nucleotides, the CDR3 is TGTGCCAGCAGCTCAAGGGGTCCCCTACGGAAACTGTTTTTT.

The rearrangement links TRBV28 to TRBJ1-2; weak D call: TRBD1 (6 bases). V gave up 6 bases and J gave up 3 bases, with 11 bases separating them. The germline gives CDR1 MDHEN, CDR2 SYDVKM. The CDR3 totals 13 residues. The CDR3, as DNA: TGTGCCAGCAGCCCGAGGACAGACTATGGCTACACCTTC. Its protein product is CASSPRTDYGYTF.

The CDR3 reads CASSQVLQGAGGELFF. The DNA for the CDR3 is TGCGCCAGCAGCCAAGTTCTGCAGGGGGCTGGCGGGGAGCTGTTTTTT. This sequence joins TRBV4-1 and TRBJ2-2, with TRBD1 matching over 8 bases. Germline trimming cut 1 base from V and 7 bases from J; bases unmatched to any gene: 8. The germline V gene encodes CDR1 MGHRA and CDR2 YSYEKL. The CDR3 is 16 residues long.

The chain joins TRBV11-3 to TRBJ2-1, with D unclear. The germline V gene has CDR1 SGHNT and CDR2 YENEEA. CDR3 length equals 12 residues. Trimming removed 2 bases at V and 5 bases at J, with 4 bases between. The CDR3 nucleotides read TGTGCCAGCAGCTTATTTAACAATGAGCAGTTCTTC. The encoded protein is CASSLFNNEQFF.

This clone was detected only once. This chain uses TRBV7-2 with TRBJ1-1, with D possibly being TRBD1 (5 bases). The CDR3 consists of 15 residues. V was trimmed by 3 bases and J by 1 base, leaving 12 bases between them. Germline CDR1 and CDR2: SGHTA and FQGNSA. This chain's CDR3 is CASSLDGATNTEAFF. In nucleotides, the CDR3 is TGTGCCAGCAGCTTGGATGGGGCCACGAACACTGAAGCTTTCTTT.